These 2 T cell receptor beta chains originate from one sample sequenced in a study of CD8 T cells in ankylosing spondylitis. MiXCR, run by TCRdb on the 5' RACE reads, gives a single entry per CDR3 protein. This table holds under 300,000 distinct CDR3 sequences, 15% to 20% found once. The sample comprised blood, either unsorted or a sorted T cell fraction (not recorded which). These receptors originate from a male donor with ankylosing spondylitis or in good health (not recorded which).

The chain has TRBV6-2 or TRBV6-3 and TRBJ1-2, with 7 bases fitting TRBD1. With 5 bases clipped from V and 3 bases from J, the junction kept 12 bases outside the gene matches. Germline V gene data show CDR1 as MNHEY and CDR2 as SVGEGT. The CDR3 is 16 amino acids. The CDR3 region has the DNA TGTGCCAGCAGTCCTTGGACAGGCCGCCTCGACTATGGCTACACCTTC. This codes for CASSPWTGRLDYGYTF.

This chain uses TRBV29-1 with TRBJ2-1; 7 bases line up with TRBD2. V was clipped by 7 bases and J by 3 bases; unmatched bases: 9. Germline V gives CDR1 SQVTM, CDR2 ANQGSEA. CDR3 length equals 14 residues. CDR3 coding DNA: TGCAGCGGCAGGACTAGAGACAACTACAATGAGCAGTTCTTC. Protein: CSGRTRDNYNEQFF.